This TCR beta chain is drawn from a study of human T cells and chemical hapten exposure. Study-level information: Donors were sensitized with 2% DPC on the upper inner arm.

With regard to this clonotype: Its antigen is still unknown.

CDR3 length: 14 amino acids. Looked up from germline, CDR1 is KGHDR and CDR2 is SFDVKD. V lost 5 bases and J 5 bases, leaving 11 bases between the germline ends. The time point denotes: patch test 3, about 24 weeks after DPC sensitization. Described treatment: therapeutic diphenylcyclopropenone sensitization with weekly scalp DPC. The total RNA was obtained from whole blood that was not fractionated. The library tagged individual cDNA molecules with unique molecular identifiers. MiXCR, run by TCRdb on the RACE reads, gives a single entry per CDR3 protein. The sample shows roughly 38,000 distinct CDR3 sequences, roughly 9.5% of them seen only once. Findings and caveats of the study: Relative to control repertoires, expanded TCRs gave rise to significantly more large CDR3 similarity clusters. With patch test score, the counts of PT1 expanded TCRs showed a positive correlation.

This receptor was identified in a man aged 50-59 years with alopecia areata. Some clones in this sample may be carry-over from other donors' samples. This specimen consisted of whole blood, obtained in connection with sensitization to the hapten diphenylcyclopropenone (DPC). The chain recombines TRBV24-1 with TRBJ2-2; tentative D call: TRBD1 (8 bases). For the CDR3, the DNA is TGTGCCACCAGTGTACAGGGGGGGACCGGGGAGCTGTTTTTT. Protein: CATSVQGGTGELFF.